The 23 T cell receptor beta chains below all came from one sample that was sequenced in a study of shared clonotypes between healthy human individuals. Sequenced by immunoSEQ multiplex PCR; TCRdb stores in-frame clones only, minus some. The sample holds over a million clones, approximately 76% seen once. The sample comprised memory CD4+ T cells sorted from blood. Noted subset: CD45RA-negative fraction. These receptors originate from a man aged 18 to 35 in good health.

This clone was recorded only once. This sample includes further DNA sequences coding for the same CDR3. The chain links TRBV5-1 to TRBJ2-3; possible D gene TRBD2, 6 bases. Germline CDR1 reads SGHRS; CDR2 reads YFSETQ. The CDR3 spans 14 residues. V was cut by 0 bases and J by 3 bases, with 8 bases left in between. The CDR3 protein is CASSLVRGTDTQYF. The CDR3 DNA reads TGCGCCAGCAGCTTGGTCCGGGGGACAGATACGCAGTATTTT.

For this clone: The junction does not match germline at one end; this may be a read error. The V and J genes are TRBV13 and TRBJ2-3; 9 bases line up with TRBD2. Germline V lookup: CDR1 PRHDT, CDR2 FYEKMQ (reference sequence). The CDR3 extends over 17 amino acids. The CDR3 DNA follows: TGTGCCAGCAGCCTAGGGGTGCTAGCGGGAAACACAGATACGCAGTATTTT. Amino acid sequence: CASSLGVLAGNTDTQYF.

The chain uses TRBV30 and TRBJ1-6, with 7 bases identical to TRBD1. The V segment lost 5 bases and the J segment 5 bases; nucleotides outside the gene matches: 9. Per germline, CDR1 GTSNPN and CDR2 SVGIG (reference sequence). The CDR3 runs 15 residues. The CDR3 loop reads CAWHRGGTDNSPLHF. For the CDR3, the DNA is TGTGCCTGGCATCGGGGGGGGACAGATAATTCACCCCTCCACTTT.

This clone came up a few times. The gene calls are TRBV7-9 and TRBJ2-5; TRBD1 matches at 8 bases. CDR3 length equals 15 residues. V shed 5 bases, J shed 3 bases, and the junction held 8 bases outside the gene matches. The germline CDR1 and CDR2 sequences are SEHNR and FQNEAQ (reference sequence). CDR3 residues: CASSLWTGIKETQYF. The CDR3 DNA is TGTGCCAGCAGCCTATGGACAGGGATTAAAGAGACCCAGTACTTC.

There are many counts of this clone. The V and J genes are TRBV15 and TRBJ1-2; D remains unclear. CDR3 length equals 14 residues. CDR1 is LNHNV and CDR2 is YYDKDF in the germline V gene (reference sequence). V was clipped by 0 bases and J by 4 bases, with 9 bases between them. The CDR3, as DNA: TGTGCCACCAGCAGAGACCGGGAAGTCTATGGCTACACCTTC. It translates to CATSRDREVYGYTF. Combining the CDR3 with reference TRBV15 and TRBJ1-2 gives the whole variable domain DAMVIQNPRYQVTQFGKPVTLSCSQTLNHNVMYWYQQKSSQAPKLLFHYYDKDFNNEADTPDNFQSRRPNTSFCFLDIRSPGLGDTAMYLCATSRDREVYGYTFGSGTRLTVV.

A few counts support this clone. The chain couples TRBV27 to TRBJ2-7; 9 positions agree with TRBD1. V lost 5 bases, J lost 3 bases, and 2 bases stayed unmatched. CDR1 is MNHEY, CDR2 SMNVEV, per germline (reference sequence). The CDR3 runs 13 residues. The CDR3 protein is CASSTGQGYEQYF. CDR3 nucleotide sequence: TGTGCCAGCAGTACGGGACAGGGCTACGAGCAGTACTTC.

CDR3 in DNA: TGTGCTAGTGGTCTGTCCGGTAATGAGCAGTTCTTC. This sequence encodes CASGLSGNEQFF. The rearrangement uses TRBV12-5 and TRBJ2-1, with no clear D. The CDR3 loop spans 12 amino acids. Germline V CDR1 and CDR2: LGHNT, FRNRAP. Trimming took 5 bases from V and 7 from J, leaving 9 bases between them.

V is TRBV6-5 and J is TRBJ1-4; perhaps TRBD1 as D (6 bases). This CDR3 comprises 15 residues. The germline V and J ends were trimmed by 4 bases and 4 bases, with 13 bases remaining between them. The V gene's germline CDR1 is MNHEY and CDR2 SVGAGI. CDR3 sequence: CASSLSGDGNEKLFF. DNA for the CDR3: TGTGCCAGCAGTTTGTCAGGGGATGGTAATGAAAAACTGTTTTTT.

CDR3 sequence: CASSPWAEPNYGYTF. CDR3 DNA sequence: TGTGCCAGCTCCCCCTGGGCAGAGCCCAACTATGGCTACACCTTC. J is TRBJ1-2 and V is TRBV18; no definite D call. CDR1 is KGHSH, CDR2 LQKENI, per germline. V lost 6 bases to trimming and J lost 2 bases, with 16 bases between them. The CDR3 is 15 amino acids.

With respect to this clone: This sample also contains other DNA sequences that code for the same CDR3. V and J are TRBV5-1 and TRBJ2-5; D gene unclear. The CDR3 has 12 amino acids. CDR1 is SGHRS, CDR2 YFSETQ, per germline. Trimming pared 5 bases from V and 0 bases from J, leaving 5 bases between. The DNA of the CDR3 is TGCGCCAGCAGTGGTAACCAAGAGACCCAGTACTTC. This gives the protein CASSGNQETQYF.

The CDR3 region is CASSDRVTNEKLFF. CDR3 bases: TGTGCCAGCAGTGATAGGGTAACTAATGAAAAACTGTTTTTT. This rearrangement joins TRBV25-1 to TRBJ1-4; D is uncertain. V dropped 3 bases and J dropped 1 base, with 6 bases sitting between them. The CDR3 sequence is 14 residues long. The germline gives CDR1 MGHDK, CDR2 SYGVNS.

The V gene is TRBV7-6, the J gene TRBJ2-1; no definite D call. The CDR3 contains 13 residues. Looked up from germline, CDR1 is SGHVS and CDR2 is FNYEAQ. The V end lost 4 bases, the J end lost 5 bases, and 9 bases lay between the germline ends. The CDR3 DNA reads as TGTGCCAGCAGCTCACCTGGAGACAATGAGCAGTTCTTC. Protein: CASSSPGDNEQFF.

The chain joins TRBV30 to TRBJ2-7; 9 bases match TRBD2. Per germline, CDR1 GTSNPN and CDR2 SVGIG (reference sequence). This CDR3 region has 16 residues. The V gene end was trimmed by 1 base and the J gene end by 6 bases; junction bases not matched to a gene: 13. In nucleotides, the CDR3 is TGTGCCTGGAGTGGGACTAGCGCGAGGCTAAGGGGCGAGCAGTACTTC. It translates to CAWSGTSARLRGEQYF. The variable domain in full, with the rest retrieved from reference TRBV30 and TRBJ2-7, is SQTIHQWPATLVQPVGSPLSLECTVEGTSNPNLYWYRQAAGRGLQLLFYSVGIGQISSEVPQNLSASRPQDRQFILSSKKLLLSDSGFYLCAWSGTSARLRGEQYFGPGTRLTVT.

This clone was counted only a few times. The J gene is TRBJ1-5, the V gene TRBV6-1; D is possibly TRBD1 (5 bases). CDR3 size: 15 residues. Trimming took 7 bases from V and 4 from J, leaving 17 bases between them. Germline V gene data show CDR1 as MNHNS and CDR2 as SASEGT. CDR3 region: CASNWAGSANQPQHF. CDR3 bases: TGTGCCAGCAATTGGGCAGGGAGTGCAAATCAGCCCCAGCATTTT.

This clone is a singleton in its sample. The chain employs TRBV5-1 and TRBJ1-3; D possibly corresponds to TRBD1 (5 bases). The CDR3 has 15 amino acids. Germline V gives CDR1 SGHRS, CDR2 YFSETQ. Trimming pared 4 bases from V and 0 bases from J, leaving 11 bases between. CDR3 in amino acids: CASSQGTASGNTIYF. The CDR3 bases are TGCGCCAGCAGCCAAGGGACTGCCTCTGGAAACACCATATATTTT.

This chain joins TRBV19 and TRBJ2-1, with D possibly being TRBD1 or TRBD2 (6 bases each). The V end was cut by 5 bases, the J end by 9 bases, with 11 bases between. This CDR3 region has 12 residues. CDR1 and CDR2 from the germline V gene are LNHDA and SQIVND (reference sequence). Here the CDR3 DNA reads TGTGCCAGTAGTCCGGGGGCTGTTGAGCAGTTCTTC. This encodes CASSPGAVEQFF.

The V and J genes are TRBV7-8 and TRBJ2-7; tentative D call: TRBD1 (6 bases). The CDR3 is 14 amino acids. The germline V gene has CDR1 SGHVS and CDR2 FQNEAQ. Trimming left V 1 base short and J 2 bases short, with 9 bases between. CDR3 sequence reads: CASSLGTVPYEQYF. The CDR3 DNA is TGTGCCAGCAGCTTAGGGACAGTACCCTACGAGCAGTACTTC.

This chain connects TRBV5-8 to TRBJ2-5; 7 bases align to TRBD1. CDR1 is SGHTS, CDR2 YDEGEE, per germline. V gave up 5 bases and J gave up 2 bases; unmatched junction bases: 9. The length of the CDR3 is 15 residues. The CDR3 spells CASRGETGPQETQYF. In nucleotides, the CDR3 is TGTGCCAGCAGGGGCGAGACAGGGCCTCAAGAGACCCAGTACTTC.

The chain combines TRBV7-9 with TRBJ1-1, with D maybe TRBD1 (5 bases). Germline assignment: CDR1 SEHNR and CDR2 FQNEAQ (reference sequence). The CDR3 is 18 residues long. Trimming pared 4 bases from V and 3 bases from J, leaving 24 bases between. CDR3 in amino acids: CASSSQPLVQGWDTEAFF. As DNA, the CDR3 is TGTGCCAGCAGCTCCCAACCTCTCGTGCAGGGATGGGACACTGAAGCTTTCTTT.

The V gene is TRBV5-4, the J gene TRBJ2-1, with D maybe TRBD2 (5 bases). Germline loops: CDR1 SGHNT, CDR2 YYREEE (reference sequence). Trimming pared 7 bases from V and 10 bases from J, leaving 18 bases between. The CDR3 has 13 residues. The CDR3 DNA is TGTGCCAGCGGCCTGCGTCGCTCGGGGGAGCAGTTCTTC. Its translation is CASGLRRSGEQFF. Full variable domain (rest looked up from reference TRBV5-4 and TRBJ2-1): ETGVTQSPTHLIKTRGQQVTLRCSSQSGHNTVSWYQQALGQGPQFIFQYYREEENGRGNFPPRFSGLQFPNYSSELNVNALELDDSALYLCASGLRRSGEQFFGPGTRLTVL.

On this clone: The junction does not match germline at one end; this may be a read error. The CDR3 loop is CASSEGGRGPSPLF. The CDR3 DNA reads as TGTGCCAGCAGTGAAGGGGGGCGGGGGCCGAGTCCCCTCTTC. V and J are TRBV6-1 and TRBJ2-1; tentative D call: TRBD2 (7 bases). Germline values: CDR1 MNHNS, CDR2 SASEGT. This CDR3 region has 14 residues.

This clone was seen repeatedly, ten times or more. This sequence joins TRBV5-1 and TRBJ2-3; 8 bases map to TRBD1. The CDR3 loop spans 14 amino acids. Germline lookup yields CDR1 SGHRS and CDR2 YFSETQ. V lost 5 bases, J lost 3 bases, and 5 bases stayed unmatched. Here the CDR3 DNA reads TGCGCCAGCAGGTTACAGGGGGTAACAGATACGCAGTATTTT. Encoded protein: CASRLQGVTDTQYF.

The rearrangement uses TRBV30 and TRBJ2-1, with 7 bases identical to TRBD2. Trimming took 5 bases from V and 12 from J; bases not matched to a gene: 16. This CDR3 region has 14 residues. Germline-derived CDR1 and CDR2 are GTSNPN and SVGIG (reference sequence). The CDR3, as DNA: TGTGCCTGGTCCATCGGAAGCTCGGGGGGACGGCAGTTCTTC. Protein product: CAWSIGSSGGRQFF. Full variable domain (rest looked up from reference TRBV30 and TRBJ2-1): SQTIHQWPATLVQPVGSPLSLECTVEGTSNPNLYWYRQAAGRGLQLLFYSVGIGQISSEVPQNLSASRPQDRQFILSSKKLLLSDSGFYLCAWSIGSSGGRQFFGPGTRLTVL.